Listed here is a single T cell receptor beta chain. V gave up 5 bases and J gave up 4 bases; unmatched junction bases: 13. The germline CDR1 and CDR2 sequences are SGHVS and FNYEAQ. There are 17 residues in the CDR3. PCR amplification relied on 60 Vbeta primers (plus 13 Jbeta primers). Clones were sequenced by immunoSEQ multiplex PCR, and TCRdb holds only the in-frame ones, with some missing. The listing contains fewer than 100,000 clones. The sample is drawn from a study of cytomegalovirus exposure and HLA in healthy donors. Sequencing was done on a sample of PBMCs. V is TRBV7-6 and J is TRBJ2-1; the match to TRBD2 covers 8 bases. The sequence came from an older woman in good health and CMV-seronegative. The CDR3 nucleotides read TGTGCCAGCAGCGCCACCGGTCTAGCGGGCCCTTACAATGAGCAGTTCTTC. This codes for CASSATGLAGPYNEQFF.